This T cell receptor beta chain was sequenced for a study of blood T cell repertoires in COVID-19. Study context: PBMCs, B-cell-depleted T cells, or T cells were the source of the cDNA or gDNA that made up the material.

The method was immunoSEQ multiplex PCR; TCRdb's version includes in-frame clones alone and lacks a portion of them. This repertoire shows 45,000 to 65,000 clones, 70% to 85% found once; its top ten account for around 3.5%. Material: peripheral blood. This TCR was sampled from a man between 60 and 75 years old with acute or convalescent COVID-19.

CDR3 loop: CATSSQGLSSGANVLTF. The CDR3 DNA follows: TGTGCCACCAGTTCCCAGGGACTAAGCTCTGGGGCCAACGTCCTGACTTTC. The chain carries TRBV15 and TRBJ2-6; 7 bases are a match to TRBD2. CDR3 size: 17 residues. Germline CDR1 is LNHNV and CDR2 is YYDKDF (reference sequence). Trimming at V came to 6 bases and at J to 0 bases, leaving 8 bases not matched to a gene.